The text below deals with one TCR beta chain. Its antigen remains unknown. These data are taken from a study of early T cells in non-severe SARS-CoV-2 infection. The overall study: Chains stayed unpaired after sequencing of bulk RNA from unsorted whole blood.

Findings and limits, study-wide: Private and CD4 specificities were missed by VDJdb matching, which favored anti-spike CD8 responses.

Per germline, CDR1 DFQATT and CDR2 SNEGSKA (reference sequence). The CDR3 sequence is 15 residues long. V was shortened by 0 bases and J by 1 base, with 7 bases between the two germline ends. Individual cDNA molecules were tagged with unique molecular identifiers, the study reported. TCRdb processed the 5' RACE reads anew with MiXCR; each CDR3 protein has one entry. Of more than 45,000 distinct CDR3 sequences in the sample, roughly 12% were seen once. The specimen sequenced was whole blood. The gene calls are TRBV20-1 and TRBJ2-6, with D unresolved. This clonotype originated in an adult who was a healthcare worker with PCR-confirmed SARS-CoV-2 infection or an uninfected control (not recorded which). CDR3 region: CSARDMGSGANVLTF. DNA of the CDR3: TGCAGTGCTAGAGATATGGGATCTGGGGCCAACGTCCTGACTTTC.